This paragraph covers one T cell receptor beta chain sequence. Its antigen is unknown. These data come from a study of PD-L1 blockade in urothelial cancer. General study findings and limits: Tumor-linked clones in blood grew more by 3 weeks in durable-benefit patients.

Generated by immunoSEQ multiplex PCR, the TCRdb table keeps only in-frame clones and is missing some. The sample comprises more than 95,000 clones, more than 75% of which are singletons, and 2.4% rests with the top ten. Between the trimmed V and J ends, which lost 3 bases and 2 bases, there was a span of 13 bases. CDR1 is KGHSH, CDR2 LQKENI, per germline. The CDR3 consists of 15 residues. This sample's time point: peripheral blood 6 weeks after treatment start. The rearrangement joins TRBV18 to TRBJ1-1, with D hard to call. The specimen comprised PBMCs, sampled around atezolizumab (anti-PD-L1) treatment. This sequence was found in a man aged 50 to 60 with urothelial cancer. CDR3 nucleotides: TGTGCCAGCTCACCCGCGGGAGGGTTAAACACTGAAGCTTTCTTT. It codes for CASSPAGGLNTEAFF.